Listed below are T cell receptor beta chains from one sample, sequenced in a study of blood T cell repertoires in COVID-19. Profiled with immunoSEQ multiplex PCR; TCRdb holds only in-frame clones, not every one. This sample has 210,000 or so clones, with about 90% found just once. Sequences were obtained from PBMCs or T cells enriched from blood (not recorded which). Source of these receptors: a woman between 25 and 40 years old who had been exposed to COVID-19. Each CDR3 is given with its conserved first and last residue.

CASSIGGRGYGYTF | TRBJ1-2 | TRBV19
CASSSGGRGTDTQYF | TRBJ2-3 | TRBV11-3
CASSPMWRGWGELFF | TRBJ2-2 | TRBV3-1/TRBV3-2
CASSPDFYSYEQYF | TRBJ2-7 | TRBV6-5
CASSLRGGLGGNTIYF | TRBJ1-3 | TRBV27
CASSMMVAGETQYF | TRBJ2-5 | TRBV11-1
CSVTLKAGGGYTF | TRBJ1-2 | TRBV29-1
CASNPGQGNTGELFF | TRBJ2-2 | TRBV5-1
CASGSRGTRRNEQFF | TRBJ2-1 | TRBV3-1/TRBV3-2
CSGLGTTYEQYF | TRBJ2-7 | TRBV29-1
CASSGGQGLYTDTQYF | TRBJ2-3 | TRBV11-3
CASSYSRGKQETQYF | TRBJ2-5 | TRBV6-2/TRBV6-3
CASSWTSGSGNEQFF | TRBJ2-1 | TRBV27
CASSFGTVGQYF | TRBJ2-5 | TRBV5-1
CASSSQGAGNQPQHF | TRBJ1-5 | TRBV28
CASSLGAQGWNTEAFF | TRBJ1-1 | TRBV7-9
CAISGTGGYGGELFF | TRBJ2-2 | TRBV10-3
CASSFRGREFSGANVLTF | TRBJ2-6 | TRBV27
CASSPGGGQPQHF | TRBJ1-5 | TRBV5-4
CASSKLDSGRAYEQYF | TRBJ2-7 | TRBV6-6
CAWSASPTETGNYEQYF | TRBJ2-7 | TRBV30
CASSAGTGGNTIYF | TRBJ1-3 | TRBV6-5
CASSFYGTLMRTNEKLFF | TRBJ1-4 | TRBV7-9
CASSVDTSGELFF | TRBJ2-2 | TRBV10-1
CASSQESGGFSNSGANVLTF | TRBJ2-6 | TRBV4-1
CASSIEAGGPKKQFF | TRBJ2-1 | TRBV19
CATHRGGTGELFF | TRBJ2-2 | TRBV6-5
CASRLFDRGRGNQPQHF | TRBJ1-5 | TRBV25-1
CASSPLWAPNEKLFF | TRBJ1-4 | TRBV5-5
CSASGGRGYEQYF | TRBJ2-7 | TRBV20-1
CASSLGRESVGELFF | TRBJ2-2 | TRBV7-9
CSVDTGRKINEQFF | TRBJ2-1 | TRBV29-1
CASRTGLAGGQATYEQYF | TRBJ2-7 | TRBV2
CASSSRARGRRETQYF | TRBJ2-5 | TRBV7-9
CASSKTSGSPNTGELFF | TRBJ2-2 | TRBV5-1
CASSVRDSFNYGYTF | TRBJ1-2 | TRBV2
CAWNPNRGALHF | TRBJ1-6 | TRBV30
CASSVASGSGTDTQYF | TRBJ2-3 | TRBV6-4
CASSYQGHRPSPLHF | TRBJ1-6 | TRBV6-5
CASSLEGERRSEKLFF | TRBJ1-4 | TRBV5-6
CASSLWAEGSYEQYF | TRBJ2-7 | TRBV7-2
CASSYETGLGGTIYF | TRBJ1-3 | TRBV4-1
CASSLLDRGQVSTGELFF | TRBJ2-2 | TRBV4-2
CASGLLTSLYEQYF | TRBJ2-7 | TRBV12-5
CATTSGLAAIYEQYF | TRBJ2-7 | TRBV10-3